Presented here are 14 T cell receptor beta chains from one specimen sequenced in a study of CD8+CD57+ T cells in acquired aplastic anemia. TCR beta VDJ and CDR3 profiling used genomic DNA as template. A single record per CDR3 protein comes from TCRdb applying MiXCR to the reads. This table has 200,000 or so distinct CDR3 sequences, around half appearing once. Sequenced patients had shown CD8+CD57+ cell expansion by flow cytometry. What was sequenced was sorted CD4+, CD8+, or CD8+CD57+ T cells (not recorded which) from PBMCs. Source of these receptors: a human donor with aplastic anemia.

In this sample, this clonotype turned up a few times. The chain is built from TRBV30 and TRBJ1-5, with 7 bases matching TRBD1. Germline V gene sequence: CDR1 GTSNPN, CDR2 SVGIG (reference sequence). Trimming at V came to 3 bases and at J to 2 bases, leaving 10 bases not matched to a gene. The CDR3 has 16 amino acids. The CDR3 DNA sequence: TGTGCCTGGAGGGACCCCCCTGGGACAGGCAATCAGCCCCAGCATTTT. This encodes CAWRDPPGTGNQPQHF. The full variable domain, its missing parts supplied by reference TRBV30 and TRBJ1-5, is SQTIHQWPATLVQPVGSPLSLECTVEGTSNPNLYWYRQAAGRGLQLLFYSVGIGQISSEVPQNLSASRPQDRQFILSSKKLLLSDSGFYLCAWRDPPGTGNQPQHFGDGTRLSIL.

This clonotype was found once. This may be a read error: a much more frequent sequence differs by one nucleotide. The V and J genes are TRBV6-1 and TRBJ1-2; D unresolved. V lost 1 base and J 4 bases, leaving 4 bases between the germline ends. This CDR3 region has 12 residues. The germline V gene encodes CDR1 MNHNS and CDR2 SASEGT. CDR3 bases: TGTGCCAGCAGTGAAGGCAGCTATGGCTACACCTTC. This encodes CASSEGSYGYTF.

This clonotype was counted once. The chain joins TRBV5-1 to TRBJ2-1; D might be TRBD2 (7 bases). Germline CDR1 and CDR2: SGHRS and YFSETQ. The length of the CDR3 is 15 residues. V was cut by 1 base and J by 5 bases, with 13 bases left in between. The CDR3 coding sequence is TGCGCCAGCAGCTTGTGGGGGGCGGGAGACAATGAGCAGTTCTTC. It encodes CASSLWGAGDNEQFF.

V and J are TRBV2 and TRBJ1-6; TRBD1 is a possible D gene (5 bases). This CDR3 region has 12 residues. V shed 5 bases and J shed 10 bases, with 9 bases lying between them. Germline-derived CDR1 and CDR2 are SNHLY and FYNNEI. Here the CDR3 DNA reads TGTGCCAGCAGTCACCGGGACTCACCCCTCCACTTT. Amino acid sequence: CASSHRDSPLHF.

This clonotype was recorded many times. The chain carries TRBV4-3 and TRBJ1-2; D call uncertain. V dropped 3 bases and J dropped 7 bases, with 18 bases sitting between them. The CDR3 has 15 amino acids. Germline CDR1 LGHNA, CDR2 YSLEER. As DNA, the CDR3 is TGCGCCAGCAGCCAGTCCCGGACGGGAGGAGGTGGCTACACCTTC. It yields the protein CASSQSRTGGGGYTF.

This clonotype was seen many times. The chain employs TRBV20-1 and TRBJ2-1; D gene ambiguous. V was trimmed by 1 base and J by 6 bases, leaving 10 bases between them. Germline V gene lookup returns CDR1 DFQATT and CDR2 SNEGSKA (reference sequence). This CDR3 comprises 13 residues. The CDR3 sequence is CSARARTLNEQFF. DNA for the CDR3: TGCAGTGCTAGAGCCCGGACCCTCAATGAGCAGTTCTTC.

This clonotype came up once. This CDR3 is missing its conserved last phenylalanine or tryptophan, likely due to a read error. The chain is built from TRBV24-1 and TRBJ2-1; 11 positions agree with TRBD2. The germline gives CDR1 KGHDR, CDR2 SFDVKD. This CDR3 spans 14 amino acids. The trim removed 7 bases at V and 8 bases at J, leaving 6 bases unmatched. In DNA form, the CDR3 reads TGTGCCACCAGACTAGCGGGAGCTGTCTATGAGCAGTTCTCC. This encodes CATRLAGAVYEQFS.

Details on this clonotype: With a much larger clone just one base away, this may be a read error. The rearrangement links TRBV5-1 to TRBJ2-3, with no clear D. V lost 10 bases and J 2 bases, leaving 17 bases between the germline ends. The length of the CDR3 is 14 residues. In germline, CDR1 is SGHRS, CDR2 YFSETQ. CDR3 amino acids: CAGMDLSSTDTQYF. CDR3 coding DNA: TGCGCCGGCATGGATCTTTCCTCCACAGATACGCAGTATTTT.

The rearrangement joins TRBV7-3 to TRBJ2-7; a weak D match, TRBD2 (6 bases). V shed 6 bases and J shed 4 bases, with 10 bases lying between them. Germline-derived CDR1 and CDR2 are SGHTA and FQGTGA. The CDR3 runs 12 residues. CDR3 sequence: CASRDGGYEQYF. CDR3 nucleotides: TGTGCCAGCAGGGACGGGGGATACGAGCAGTACTTC.

As concerns this clonotype: At one of its ends the junction is not consistent with the germline gene, which may arise from a read error. The genes are TRBV4-1 and TRBJ1-1; D possibly corresponds to TRBD1 (5 bases). Germline lookup yields CDR1 MGHRA and CDR2 YSYEKL. CDR3 size: 13 residues. For the CDR3, the DNA is TGTGCCAGCAGCCAAGGGGAAGGGTCTGAAGCTTTCTTT. This sequence encodes CASSQGEGSEAFF.

This chain links TRBV25-1 with TRBJ1-2; D perhaps matches TRBD1 (5 bases). Per the germline V gene, CDR1 is MGHDK and CDR2 is SYGVNS. The CDR3 loop spans 18 amino acids. Trimming left V 6 bases short and J 7 bases short, with 30 bases between. CDR3 coding DNA: TGTGCCAGCAGCCCTGGTGGGAATGGGGCGCTGGGTTTTCCTGGCTACACCTTC. It specifies CASSPGGNGALGFPGYTF.

This clonotype was detected a few times. This chain links TRBV2 with TRBJ2-1, with D maybe TRBD1 (5 bases). There are 14 residues in the CDR3. V was trimmed by 6 bases and J by 1 base, leaving 10 bases between them. Germline CDR1 SNHLY, CDR2 FYNNEI. CDR3 sequence reads: CASSDSGSYNEQFF. CDR3 bases: TGTGCCAGCAGCGACTCAGGGTCCTACAATGAGCAGTTCTTC.

The chain combines TRBV5-6 with TRBJ1-2, with 8 nucleotides matching TRBD1. CDR1 is SGHDT and CDR2 is YYEEEE in the germline V gene. J was trimmed by 8 bases and V by 1 base; bases with no gene match: 7. This CDR3 is 14 amino acids long. For the CDR3, the DNA is TGTGCCAGCAGCTTGAACCAGGGGGCTGAGGGCTACACCTTC. Its translation is CASSLNQGAEGYTF.

This clonotype was counted at least ten times. The rearrangement uses TRBV2 and TRBJ2-3; 10 bases agree with TRBD1. The junction had 0 bases not matched to a gene; V was cut back by 4 bases and J by 5 bases. This CDR3 is 13 amino acids long. Germline V gene data show CDR1 as SNHLY and CDR2 as FYNNEI. The CDR3 is CASSGTGGDTQYF. The CDR3 DNA follows: TGTGCCAGCAGTGGGACAGGGGGAGATACGCAGTATTTT.